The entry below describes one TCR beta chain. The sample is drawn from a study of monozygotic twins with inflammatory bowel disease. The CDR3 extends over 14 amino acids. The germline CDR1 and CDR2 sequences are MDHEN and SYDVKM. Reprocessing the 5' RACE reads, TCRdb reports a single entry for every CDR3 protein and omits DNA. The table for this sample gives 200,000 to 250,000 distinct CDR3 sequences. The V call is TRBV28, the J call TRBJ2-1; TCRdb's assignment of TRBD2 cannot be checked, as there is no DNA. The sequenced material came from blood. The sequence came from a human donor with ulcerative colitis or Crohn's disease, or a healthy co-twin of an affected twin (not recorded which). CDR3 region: CASSWNSGRGEQFF.